The text below deals with one TCR beta chain. This entry is derived from a study of T-cell memory formation after mild COVID-19. Each CDR3 protein is one row after TCRdb ran MiXCR on the 5' RACE reads. The sample carries 300,000 or so distinct CDR3 sequences, about 15% recorded once. Germline loops: CDR1 LNHDA, CDR2 SQIVND (reference sequence). With 7 bases removed from V and 5 bases from J, the gap between germline ends came to 15 bases. This CDR3 spans 14 amino acids. The receptor was derived from a man aged 18 to 29 who had mild COVID-19 (a few samples of this study predate the infection). Cell type and time point are not known. The chain joins TRBV19 to TRBJ2-1; D possibly matches TRBD1 or TRBD2 (6 bases each). The sample consisted of PBMCs or a T cell subset sorted from them (not recorded which). Written as DNA, the CDR3 is TGTGCCAGTAACGGGCAGGGGAGGAACAATGAGCAGTTCTTC. It encodes CASNGQGRNNEQFF.